This T cell receptor beta chain derives from a study of cytomegalovirus exposure and HLA in healthy donors. Study conclusions and caveats: Previously analyzed data showed that most TCR beta V segments were productive at a frequency of about 90% or about 30%. There were reportedly fewer N-insertions in an Asian-associated ancestry cluster than the roughly 670-donor mean, in a later analysis. Other equally common chains were less clonally expanded than HLA-associated TCR beta chains, a later analysis showed. Presence/absence analysis assumed near-uniform sequencing depth across donors.

As regards this clone: The target antigen is unknown.

The study ran its PCR with 60 Vbeta and 13 Jbeta primers. Sequenced by immunoSEQ multiplex PCR; TCRdb stores in-frame clones only, minus some. The sample has 200,000 to 250,000 clones, roughly 90% seen once; the top ten hold approximately 1%. The length of the CDR3 is 17 residues. The germline V gene encodes CDR1 KGHSH and CDR2 LQKENI. The V segment lost 1 base and the J segment 0 bases; nucleotides outside the gene matches: 7. Sequencing input: PBMCs. V is TRBV18 and J is TRBJ2-3, with 7 bases matching TRBD1. This clonotype was obtained from a woman in her late teens or twenties in good health and CMV-seronegative. CDR3 sequence (DNA): TGTGCCAGCTCACCACGGCTCGAGGGGGCAAGCACAGATACGCAGTATTTT. Translated: CASSPRLEGASTDTQYF.